The present entry profiles one T cell receptor beta chain with its context. This clonotype was observed a handful of times. It lacks a known antigen. Per-base quality was not reported, and no clone a single base away is much larger than it. The cysteine opens and the phenylalanine closes a CDR3 of 16 amino acids. Of the read, only the CDR3 DNA is kept; its 48 bases are in frame from base 1. Here V drops 5 bases and J drops 5 bases, and the junction holds 11 bases not matched to any gene. Looking up the germline V gene (reference sequence) yields CDR1 LNHDA and CDR2 SQIVND. Per the publication, the treatment or condition label means: allogeneic hematopoietic cell transplantation with graft depleted of TCRalphabeta T cells and CD19 B cells. Transplant recipients were children who received TCRalphabeta/CD19-depleted allogeneic hematopoietic cell grafts. The sample originates from a study of T-cell reconstitution after alpha-beta-depleted transplantation in children listed by TCRdb under 2016. Regarding the research as a whole: The study quantitatively tracked T-cell immune reconstitution after TCRalphabeta/CD19-depleted allogeneic hematopoietic cell transplantation in children using TCR repertoire profiling.

General study outcomes and caveats: The high TCRbeta diversity at day 60 in some patients was ascribed to recipient T cells and intrathymic progenitors that had survived conditioning. Apparently early alphabetaT-cell count recovery about two months after transplant reportedly relied on only several hundred rapidly expanded clones derived from non-depleted graft cells. Over the following months the frequencies of hyperexpanded clones went down, and after one year T-cell counts and TCRbeta diversity were mostly credited to newly produced T cells.

The library was made by PCR. Sequencing was carried out with an Illumina HiSeq 2500. Molecular barcoding was employed in the preparation of TCR libraries, with unique molecular identifiers being used to normalize TCRbeta repertoire quantification. TCRdb itself trimmed the public reads at Q25 with fastp, ran MiXCR and retained productive beta chains. Rows merge per CDR3 protein into single entries with the most common DNA and genes. Within this sample are about 78,000 distinct CDR3 sequences, with around 14% of them counted one time only. The ten largest clonotypes hold less than 35% of the sample. The sequencing used PBMCs, mostly from graft donor cells, collected 180 days after TCRalphabeta/CD19-depleted stem cell transplant. Recombination connected TRBV19 to TRBJ1-4; 7 central bases correspond to TRBD1. This receptor was taken from a male patient under 10 years old who had a stem cell transplant for acute lymphoblastic leukemia, so the T cells may come from the graft donor. The CDR3 region has the sequence CASSSSGTVKNEKLFF. DNA sequence: TGTGCCAGTAGTTCATCCGGGACAGTAAAAAATGAAAAACTGTTTTTT.